What follows are 14 T cell receptor beta chains derived from one specimen sequenced in a study of T cells in Graves' hyperthyroidism and ophthalmopathy. Template material for amplifying TCR beta CDR3 regions consisted of RNA transcripts. Primed by the HTBI set, a first-round RT-PCR was run on the TCR CDR3. TCRdb reprocessed the multiplex PCR reads via MiXCR and lists one record per CDR3 protein. Among under 750,000 distinct CDR3 sequences listed, roughly 20% were seen once. The specimen was blood. Every receptor here comes from a woman aged 50 to 60 with Graves' hyperthyroidism that later progressed to Graves' ophthalmopathy.

The chain carries TRBV6-6 and TRBJ2-5; D unclear. The CDR3 sequence is 14 residues long. The germline V gene encodes CDR1 MNHNY and CDR2 SVGAGI (reference sequence). The V gene lost 0 bases and the J gene lost 5 bases, with 10 bases spanning the gap. The CDR3 loop is CASSYSRLEETQYF. The CDR3 nucleotides are TGTGCCAGCAGTTACTCGCGTCTGGAGGAGACCCAGTACTTC.

This clonotype occurred many times. The V and J genes are TRBV7-6 and TRBJ2-1, with D possibly matching TRBD1 (6 bases). This CDR3 spans 11 amino acids. Germline lookup yields CDR1 SGHVS and CDR2 FNYEAQ. V shed 8 bases and J shed 5 bases, with 7 bases lying between them. The CDR3 loop is CASRDNNEQFF. The CDR3 DNA is TGTGCCAGCCGGGACAACAATGAGCAGTTCTTC.

This clonotype was counted ten times or more. The rearrangement joins TRBV7-8 to TRBJ1-5; D may be TRBD1 (6 bases). CDR3 length: 16 amino acids. Trimming took 5 bases from V and 0 from J, leaving 14 bases between them. Germline CDR1 is SGHVS and CDR2 is FQNEAQ. CDR3 sequence (DNA): TGTGCCAGCAGCCCCACAGGGAGTTATAGCAATCAGCCCCAGCATTTT. Translation: CASSPTGSYSNQPQHF.

This clonotype was counted only a few times. The chain recombines TRBV9 with TRBJ1-1; D might be TRBD1 (5 bases). Germline V gives CDR1 SGDLS, CDR2 YYNGEE. V lost 0 bases and J lost 0, with 9 bases in between. The CDR3 consists of 15 residues. The CDR3 here is CASSVEGRVNTEAFF. The CDR3 nucleotides are TGTGCCAGCAGCGTAGAAGGCAGGGTGAACACTGAAGCTTTCTTT.

This clonotype came up many times. The rearrangement links TRBV6-1 to TRBJ1-1; the D gene is possibly TRBD1 (6 bases). Trimming stripped 4 bases from V and 4 bases from J, with 13 bases between. This CDR3 region has 14 residues. In germline, CDR1 is MNHNS, CDR2 SASEGT. The CDR3 protein is CASSGQDRGTEAFF. The DNA of the CDR3 is TGTGCCAGCAGTGGACAGGACCGTGGCACTGAAGCTTTCTTT.

With regard to this clonotype: The junction does not match germline at one end; this may be a read error. The CDR3 DNA is TGTGCCGGCAGCCAATTTCTCAGGACGGACACTGAAGCTTTCTTT. Translating gives CAGSQFLRTDTEAFF. The chain is built from TRBV3-1 and TRBJ1-1; D gene unclear. This CDR3 has 15 residues. CDR1 is LGHDT, CDR2 YNNKEL, per germline (reference sequence).

The genes are TRBV12-3 or TRBV12-4 and TRBJ1-5; tentative D call: TRBD1 (6 bases). CDR3 length equals 14 residues. Trimming cost V 5 bases and J 5 bases, with 13 bases left between them. CDR3 sequence: CASSPTGFDQPQHF. The CDR3 DNA reads as TGTGCCAGCAGTCCCACAGGGTTCGATCAGCCCCAGCATTTT.

This clonotype was counted many times. The chain combines TRBV5-1 with TRBJ2-7; D remains ambiguous. CDR3 length: 12 residues. The V end lost 4 bases, the J end lost 5 bases, and 10 bases lay between the germline ends. Germline V gene sequence: CDR1 SGHRS, CDR2 YFSETQ. The CDR3 loop reads CASSPSFDEQYF. CDR3 DNA sequence: TGCGCCAGCAGCCCTTCTTTCGACGAGCAGTACTTC.

This chain links TRBV3-1 with TRBJ2-2, with D perhaps matching TRBD1 (5 bases). The CDR3 has 15 residues. CDR1 is LGHDT, CDR2 YNNKEL, per germline (reference sequence). Trimming pared 1 base from V and 0 bases from J, leaving 6 bases between. CDR3 sequence reads: CASSQGTPNTGELFF. CDR3 coding DNA: TGTGCCAGCAGCCAAGGGACACCGAACACCGGGGAGCTGTTTTTT.

This clonotype was detected many times. This sequence joins TRBV30 and TRBJ2-3; TRBD2 matches at 7 bases. This CDR3 is 14 amino acids long. V lost 2 bases to trimming and J lost 6 bases; unmatched junction nucleotides: 8. CDR1 GTSNPN and CDR2 SVGIG come from the germline V gene (reference sequence). CDR3 in amino acids: CAWSSSGARDTQYF. Here the CDR3 DNA reads TGTGCCTGGAGTAGCAGCGGGGCGCGGGATACGCAGTATTTT.

The chain's CDR3 is CASSVPKSGTNTGELFF. CDR3 nucleotide sequence: TGTGCCAGCAGCGTCCCCAAATCTGGGACGAACACCGGGGAGCTGTTTTTT. The genes are TRBV9 and TRBJ2-2; the D is unclear. This CDR3 comprises 17 residues. Germline V gene data show CDR1 as SGDLS and CDR2 as YYNGEE. V lost 2 bases, J lost 0 bases, and 14 bases lay in between.

This clonotype appeared many times. The chain recombines TRBV6-1 with TRBJ2-7; 7 bases map to TRBD1. This CDR3 region has 14 residues. Germline V gene sequence: CDR1 MNHNS, CDR2 SASEGT. The V and J ends lost 5 bases and 3 bases, in that order; junction bases with no gene match: 7. CDR3 sequence reads: CASSYATGNYEQYF. For the CDR3, the DNA is TGTGCCAGCAGTTACGCGACAGGGAACTACGAGCAGTACTTC.

A few counts support this clonotype. The chain is built from TRBV20-1 and TRBJ1-5; perhaps TRBD1 as D (5 bases). Looked up from germline, CDR1 is DFQATT and CDR2 is SNEGSKA (reference sequence). The V gene lost 1 base and the J gene lost 10 bases, with 14 bases spanning the gap. The CDR3 extends over 13 amino acids. Written as DNA, the CDR3 is TGCAGTGCTAGAGCTGGGGGATGGGAACCCCAGCATTTT. The encoded protein is CSARAGGWEPQHF.

This clonotype was seen ten or more times. The chain combines TRBV11-2 with TRBJ1-4; tentatively, D is TRBD1 (5 bases). Per germline, CDR1 SGHAT and CDR2 FQNNGV. V was clipped by 5 bases and J by 4 bases, with 14 bases between them. The CDR3 runs to 15 residues. CDR3 DNA: TGTGCCAGCAGCCCTCTGGGGGGATTTAATGAAAAACTGTTTTTT. Amino acids: CASSPLGGFNEKLFF.